This T cell receptor beta chain is drawn from a study of T cell responses to AZD1222 COVID-19 vaccine. About this clone: Its specificity is not known.

This CDR3 is built from 15 residues. V lost 2 bases to trimming and J lost 3 bases; unmatched junction nucleotides: 7. CDR1 is SEHNR, CDR2 FQNEAQ, per germline (reference sequence). General study points: Most donors were white British and more were female, and clonal diversity was possibly underestimated. Of the AZD1222 recipients, only five to seven were seropositive at baseline. Elevations in Spike-specific TCR breadth and depth followed administration of two AZD1222 doses.

Assay used: immunoSEQ multiplex PCR; TCRdb lists only in-frame clones, some missing. In the table there are 100,000 to 120,000 clones, roughly 90% of which are singletons. The J gene is TRBJ2-7, the V gene TRBV7-9, with TRBD2 identical over 7 bases. The source of this sequence is an adult who received the AZD1222 COVID-19 vaccine. The sample here was peripheral blood, taken 28 days after the second AZD1222 dose. The CDR3 loop is CASSLFLAEVYEQYF. The CDR3, as DNA: TGTGCCAGCAGCTTATTCCTAGCGGAAGTCTACGAGCAGTACTTC. The full variable domain, with the rest looked up from reference TRBV7-9 and TRBJ2-7, is DTGVSQNPRHKITKRGQNVTFRCDPISEHNRLYWYRQTLGQGPEFLTYFQNEAQLEKSRLLSDRFSAERPKGSFSTLEIQRTEQGDSAMYLCASSLFLAEVYEQYFGPGTRLTVT.